The 28 T cell receptor beta chains below all came from one sample that was sequenced in a study of Graves' ophthalmopathy and Graves' hyperthyroidism. Amplification of TCR beta CDR3 regions used RNA transcripts. HTBI primers were used in a first-round RT-PCR, which preceded a second-round multiplex PCR. From the multiplex PCR reads, TCRdb called clonotypes with MiXCR, one entry per CDR3 protein. The profile shows roughly 700,000 distinct CDR3 sequences, roughly 40% of them singletons. Sequencing used peripheral blood. These receptors came from an adult man with Graves' ophthalmopathy.

This clonotype appeared a few times. The chain is built from TRBV9 and TRBJ2-7; D perhaps matches TRBD2 (5 bases). The V and J ends lost 5 bases and 2 bases respectively, with 11 bases between them. From germline, CDR1 is SGDLS and CDR2 YYNGEE. The CDR3 loop spans 13 amino acids. In nucleotides, the CDR3 is TGTGCCAGCAGTCCCCTCGGGACCTACGAGCAGTACTTC. This encodes CASSPLGTYEQYF. The variable domain in full, with the rest retrieved from reference TRBV9 and TRBJ2-7, is DSGVTQTPKHLITATGQRVTLRCSPRSGDLSVYWYQQSLDQGLQFLIQYYNGEERAKGNILERFSAQQFPDLHSELNLSSLELGDSALYFCASSPLGTYEQYFGPGTRLTVT.

The chain is built from TRBV5-1 and TRBJ1-1, with D possibly TRBD1 on 6 matching bases. The V gene lost 8 bases and the J gene lost 2 bases, with 19 bases spanning the gap. Germline lookup yields CDR1 SGHRS and CDR2 YFSETQ. The CDR3 length is 15 residues. The CDR3 region is CASSKPGHLNTEAFF. CDR3 nucleotides: TGCGCCAGTTCTAAACCGGGACACCTTAACACTGAAGCTTTCTTT.

This clonotype was recorded many times. V is TRBV7-6 and J is TRBJ2-5, with unresolved D. The germline V and J ends were trimmed by 5 bases and 5 bases, with 12 bases remaining between them. The CDR3 contains 13 residues. Germline CDR1 SGHVS, CDR2 FNYEAQ. The CDR3 nucleotides read TGTGCCAGCAGCCAAGATACTTTGGAGACCCAGTACTTC. This sequence encodes CASSQDTLETQYF.

V gene TRBV20-1 combines with J gene TRBJ2-2, with D unresolved. This CDR3 is 13 amino acids long. Germline V lookup: CDR1 DFQATT, CDR2 SNEGSKA (reference sequence). V was trimmed by 3 bases and J by 4 bases, leaving 9 bases between them. This CDR3 is CSASRIFTGELFF. CDR3 bases: TGCAGTGCTAGTAGAATCTTCACCGGGGAGCTGTTTTTT.

This clonotype was observed many times. The chain employs TRBV25-1 and TRBJ1-4, with 7 positions matching TRBD1. The J segment lost 5 bases and the V segment lost 5 bases, leaving 8 bases of the junction unmatched. The CDR3 runs to 15 residues. Germline loops: CDR1 MGHDK, CDR2 SYGVNS. The CDR3 region is CASSPFQGENEKLFF. Here the CDR3 DNA reads TGTGCCAGCAGTCCTTTCCAGGGGGAGAATGAAAAACTGTTTTTT.

This chain joins TRBV11-2 and TRBJ1-5; D unclear. V gave up 3 bases and J gave up 3 bases, with 6 bases separating them. Germline V gives CDR1 SGHAT, CDR2 FQNNGV. The CDR3 runs to 13 residues. The CDR3 nucleotides are TGTGCCAGCAGCTTCGAGACCAATCAGCCCCAGCATTTT. Translating gives CASSFETNQPQHF.

The chain combines TRBV2 with TRBJ1-1; D may be TRBD1 (5 bases). The CDR3 is 14 amino acids. CDR1 SNHLY and CDR2 FYNNEI come from the germline V gene. The V end lost 5 bases, the J end lost 6 bases, and 16 bases lay between the germline ends. The DNA of the CDR3 is TGTGCCAGCAGTTATAATGGGGCGTATGCTGAAGCTTTCTTT. Translation: CASSYNGAYAEAFF.

This clonotype was counted between two and nine times. V usage is TRBV7-9 and J usage is TRBJ1-4, with D maybe TRBD1 (5 bases). This CDR3 spans 14 amino acids. The germline CDR1 and CDR2 sequences are SEHNR and FQNEAQ (reference sequence). V gave up 6 bases and J gave up 10 bases, with 18 bases separating them. The CDR3 DNA follows: TGTGCCAGCAGGGAGGCGGGGACGATTGGAAAACTGTTTTTT. This translates into CASREAGTIGKLFF. The complete variable domain, with remaining parts taken from reference TRBV7-9 and TRBJ1-4, reads DTGVSQNPRHKITKRGQNVTFRCDPISEHNRLYWYRQTLGQGPEFLTYFQNEAQLEKSRLLSDRFSAERPKGSFSTLEIQRTEQGDSAMYLCASREAGTIGKLFFGSGTQLSVL.

This clonotype came up once. Compared with germline, one end of the junction differs, possibly owing to a read error. The V and J genes are TRBV19 and TRBJ2-5; D might be TRBD1 (6 bases). The CDR3 sequence is 14 residues long. From germline, CDR1 is LNHDA and CDR2 SQIVND (reference sequence). The CDR3 region has the DNA TGTGCCAGTAGTACGACAGGTTTTGGAGAGACCCAGCACTTC. It is translated as CASSTTGFGETQHF. The full variable domain, completed using reference TRBV19 and TRBJ2-5, is DGGITQSPKYLFRKEGQNVTLSCEQNLNHDAMYWYRQDPGQGLRLIYYSQIVNDFQKGDIAEGYSVSREKKESFPLTVTSAQKNPTAFYLCASSTTGFGETQHFGPGTRLLVL.

The chain links TRBV4-1 to TRBJ1-5; TRBD1 agrees at 8 bases. The ends lost 6 bases at V and 6 bases at J; junction bases unmatched: 10. The CDR3 contains 15 residues. Germline lookup yields CDR1 MGHRA and CDR2 YSYEKL. The DNA of the CDR3 is TGCGCCAGCAGGCAAATGGACAGGGACGGTCAGCCCCAGCATTTT. Protein sequence: CASRQMDRDGQPQHF.

The chain combines TRBV7-2 with TRBJ1-2; perhaps TRBD1 as D (5 bases). V gave up 0 bases and J gave up 8 bases, with 13 bases separating them. Germline CDR1 reads SGHTA; CDR2 reads FQGNSA. The length of the CDR3 is 14 residues. The CDR3 DNA reads TGTGCCAGCAGCTTAGCGGGGGGGATAGAAGGCTACACCTTC. Its protein is CASSLAGGIEGYTF.

This chain connects TRBV20-1 to TRBJ2-5; possibly TRBD2 for D (6 bases). The CDR3 length is 16 residues. Between the trimmed V and J ends, which lost 5 bases and 1 base, there was a span of 20 bases. Germline assignment: CDR1 DFQATT and CDR2 SNEGSKA (reference sequence). CDR3 DNA: TGCAGTGCTTCCCAGTTGGCAGCGGGCTTCCAAGAGACCCAGTACTTC. Translated, it gives CSASQLAAGFQETQYF.

This clonotype was detected ten times or more. This sequence joins TRBV7-6 and TRBJ2-5; 14 positions agree with TRBD2. The junction had 6 bases not matched to a gene; V was cut back by 2 bases and J by 4 bases. CDR1 and CDR2 (germline): SGHVS, FNYEAQ. This CDR3 contains 17 residues. The CDR3 DNA is TGTGCCAGCAGCTTATGGGGACTAGCGGGAGTCGGAGAGACCCAGTACTTC. Its translation is CASSLWGLAGVGETQYF.

The chain uses TRBV19 and TRBJ1-4, with D maybe TRBD1 (5 bases). V was pared by 6 bases and J by 3 bases, with 20 bases between. This CDR3 contains 17 residues. Germline V gene data show CDR1 as LNHDA and CDR2 as SQIVND (reference sequence). This CDR3 reads CASRGPGDALANEKLFF. Here the CDR3 DNA reads TGTGCCAGTAGGGGGCCAGGCGACGCGTTAGCTAATGAAAAACTGTTTTTT.

The chain is built from TRBV10-3 and TRBJ2-7; D could derive from TRBD1 or TRBD2 (5 bases each). There are 15 residues in the CDR3. V was cut by 3 bases and J by 3 bases, with 15 bases left in between. Germline-derived CDR1 and CDR2 are ENHRY and SYGVKD. CDR3 sequence reads: CAISDGTVAFYEQYF. As DNA, the CDR3 is TGTGCCATCAGTGACGGGACGGTGGCCTTCTACGAGCAGTACTTC.

The J gene is TRBJ2-7, the V gene TRBV5-4; 10 bases align to TRBD1. The J segment lost 2 bases and the V segment lost 4 bases, leaving 6 bases of the junction unmatched. The CDR3 runs 15 residues. From germline, CDR1 is SGHNT and CDR2 YYREEE (reference sequence). CDR3 residues: CASSRPGQGTYEQYF. CDR3 nucleotide sequence: TGTGCCAGCAGCCGGCCGGGACAGGGGACCTACGAGCAGTACTTC.

This clonotype was counted at least ten times. V gene TRBV29-1 combines with J gene TRBJ2-5, with TRBD1 matching 8 bases. V was clipped by 7 bases and J by 3 bases; unmatched bases: 4. In germline, CDR1 is SQVTM, CDR2 ANQGSEA. The CDR3 is made up of 12 amino acids. The CDR3 DNA reads TGCAGCGCCAGGACAGGGAAAGAGACCCAGTACTTC. Translated: CSARTGKETQYF. The full variable domain, completed using reference TRBV29-1 and TRBJ2-5, is SAVISQKPSRDICQRGTSLTIQCQVDSQVTMMFWYRQQPGQSLTLIATANQGSEATYESGFVIDKFPISRPNLTFSTLTVSNMSPEDSSIYLCSARTGKETQYFGPGTRLLVL.

V and J are TRBV11-2 and TRBJ2-7, with TRBD1 matching over 8 bases. The CDR3 consists of 15 residues. Germline V gene data show CDR1 as SGHAT and CDR2 as FQNNGV. The V and J ends lost 6 bases and 4 bases, in that order; junction bases with no gene match: 11. The CDR3: CASSYLGQGRYEQYF. In DNA, the CDR3 is TGTGCCAGCAGTTACCTTGGACAGGGAAGGTACGAGCAGTACTTC.

At least ten counts were recorded for this clonotype. The chain joins TRBV6-5 to TRBJ2-5; D perhaps matches TRBD1 (5 bases). The V end lost 8 bases, the J end lost 3 bases, and 10 bases lay between the germline ends. This CDR3 contains 12 residues. The germline CDR1 and CDR2 sequences are MNHEY and SVGAGI. CDR3 sequence: CASLGREETQYF. CDR3 bases: TGTGCCAGCCTCGGCAGGGAAGAGACCCAGTACTTC.

This clonotype was detected once. The rearrangement links TRBV25-1 to TRBJ2-7, with D perhaps matching TRBD1 or TRBD2 (6 bases each). The CDR3 contains 14 residues. V was clipped by 3 bases and J by 7 bases, with 16 bases between them. CDR1 MGHDK and CDR2 SYGVNS come from the germline V gene. As DNA, the CDR3 is TGTGCCAGCAGTGATTCGGGGGCGACCGGGGAGCAGTACTTC. Translation gives CASSDSGATGEQYF.

The chain employs TRBV25-1 and TRBJ2-7; weak D call: TRBD2 (6 bases). The CDR3 sequence is 15 residues long. CDR1 is MGHDK, CDR2 SYGVNS, per germline. The germline V and J ends were trimmed by 5 bases and 0 bases, with 14 bases remaining between them. CDR3 sequence: CASSSPGANSYEQYF. As DNA, the CDR3 is TGTGCCAGCAGTTCACCGGGAGCCAACTCCTACGAGCAGTACTTC.

Turning to this clonotype: Sequence at one end of the junction differs from germline and may be a read error. The chain joins TRBV10-3 to TRBJ1-2, with 8 positions matching TRBD1. The germline gives CDR1 ENHRY, CDR2 SYGVKD. The CDR3 is 14 residues long. The CDR3, as DNA: TGTGCCAACAGTGAAACTACAGGGGGGAATGGCTACACCTTC. This codes for CANSETTGGNGYTF.

This clonotype was picked up a small number of times. The rearrangement joins TRBV9 to TRBJ2-5; the match to TRBD2 covers 12 bases. With 0 bases clipped from V and 1 base from J, the junction kept 4 bases outside the gene matches. This CDR3 region has 17 residues. The germline V gene has CDR1 SGDLS and CDR2 YYNGEE. The CDR3 sequence: CASSVAASGRAQETQYF. CDR3 bases: TGTGCCAGCAGCGTAGCTGCTAGCGGGAGGGCCCAAGAGACCCAGTACTTC.

The chain joins TRBV20-1 to TRBJ1-2; no clear D. Germline CDR1 and CDR2: DFQATT and SNEGSKA (reference sequence). The V gene lost 5 bases and the J gene lost 3 bases, with 19 bases spanning the gap. The CDR3 has 15 residues. CDR3 amino acids: CSAGKIRRSDYGYTF. DNA for the CDR3: TGCAGTGCTGGTAAGATACGGAGGAGTGACTATGGCTACACCTTC.

This clonotype was observed at least ten times. The chain combines TRBV2 with TRBJ2-6, with unresolved D. The CDR3 spans 14 residues. The V gene lost 1 base and the J gene lost 3 bases, with 4 bases spanning the gap. Germline V gives CDR1 SNHLY, CDR2 FYNNEI. CDR3 DNA: TGTGCCAGCAGTGAAGGTAATGGGGCCAACGTCCTGACTTTC. Its translation is CASSEGNGANVLTF. The whole variable domain, remainder taken from reference TRBV2 and TRBJ2-6, is EPEVTQTPSHQVTQMGQEVILRCVPISNHLYFYWYRQILGQKVEFLVSFYNNEISEKSEIFDDQFSVERPDGSNFTLKIRSTKLEDSAMYFCASSEGNGANVLTFGAGSRLTVL.

As for this clonotype: A much bigger clone sits one base away, suggesting this may be a read error. The CDR3 DNA is TGTGCCAGCAGCCGAAGGGGCAGCCTTTTCCAGTACTTC. Protein: CASSRRGSLFQYF. The chain is built from TRBV7-9 and TRBJ2-7; D perhaps matches TRBD1 (5 bases). The CDR3 has 13 amino acids. The germline V gene encodes CDR1 SEHNR and CDR2 FQNEAQ (reference sequence). V lost 5 bases to trimming and J lost 10 bases, with 18 bases between them. Based on the CDR3 plus reference TRBV7-9 and TRBJ2-7, the full variable domain is DTGVSQNPRHKITKRGQNVTFRCDPISEHNRLYWYRQTLGQGPEFLTYFQNEAQLEKSRLLSDRFSAERPKGSFSTLEIQRTEQGDSAMYLCASSRRGSLFQYFGPGTRLTVT.

This clonotype was picked up many times. J is TRBJ1-5 and V is TRBV19; the D is unclear. Trimming pared 3 bases from V and 2 bases from J, leaving 8 bases between. Germline V gene lookup returns CDR1 LNHDA and CDR2 SQIVND (reference sequence). The CDR3 runs 14 residues. CDR3 sequence (DNA): TGTGCCAGTAGTATCTTCACCGGCAATCAGCCCCAGCATTTT. This codes for CASSIFTGNQPQHF.

The sample holds a few counts of this clonotype. V and J are TRBV20-1 and TRBJ1-1; D is unresolved. Trimming removed 3 bases at V and 8 bases at J, with 13 bases between. CDR1 and CDR2 (germline): DFQATT, SNEGSKA (reference sequence). The CDR3 spans 12 residues. The CDR3 DNA is TGCAGTGCTAGGGCCGGGCATTCCGAAGCTTTCTTT. This encodes CSARAGHSEAFF.